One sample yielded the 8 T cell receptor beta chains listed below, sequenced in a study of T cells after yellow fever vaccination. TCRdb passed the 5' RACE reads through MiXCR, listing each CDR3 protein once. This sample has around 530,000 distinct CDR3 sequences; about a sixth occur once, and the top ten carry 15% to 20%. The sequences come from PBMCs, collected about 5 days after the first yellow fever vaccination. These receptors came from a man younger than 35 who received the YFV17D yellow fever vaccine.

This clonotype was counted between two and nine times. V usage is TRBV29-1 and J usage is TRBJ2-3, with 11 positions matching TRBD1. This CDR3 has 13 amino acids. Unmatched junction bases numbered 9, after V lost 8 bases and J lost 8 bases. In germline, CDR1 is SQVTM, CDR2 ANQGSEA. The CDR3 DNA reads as TGCAGCTCGGGGGGACAGGGGGACACTACGCAGTATTTT. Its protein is CSSGGQGDTTQYF.

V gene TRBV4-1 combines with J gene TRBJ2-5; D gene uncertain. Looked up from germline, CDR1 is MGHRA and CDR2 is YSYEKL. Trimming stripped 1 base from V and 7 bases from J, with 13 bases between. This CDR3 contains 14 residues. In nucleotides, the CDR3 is TGCGCCAGCAGCCAAGTAAACACTGTAGGGACCCAGTACTTC. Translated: CASSQVNTVGTQYF.

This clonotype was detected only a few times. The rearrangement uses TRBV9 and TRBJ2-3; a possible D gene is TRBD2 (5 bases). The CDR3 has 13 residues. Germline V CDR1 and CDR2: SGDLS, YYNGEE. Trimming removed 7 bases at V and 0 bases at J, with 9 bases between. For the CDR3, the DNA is TGTGCCAGCGGAAGCGGTAGCACAGATACGCAGTATTTT. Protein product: CASGSGSTDTQYF.

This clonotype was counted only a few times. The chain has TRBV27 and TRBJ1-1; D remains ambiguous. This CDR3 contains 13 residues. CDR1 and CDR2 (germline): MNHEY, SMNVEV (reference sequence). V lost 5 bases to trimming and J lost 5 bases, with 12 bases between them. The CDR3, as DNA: TGTGCCAGCAGTGTAACAGTGGGGACTGAAGCTTTCTTT. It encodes CASSVTVGTEAFF.

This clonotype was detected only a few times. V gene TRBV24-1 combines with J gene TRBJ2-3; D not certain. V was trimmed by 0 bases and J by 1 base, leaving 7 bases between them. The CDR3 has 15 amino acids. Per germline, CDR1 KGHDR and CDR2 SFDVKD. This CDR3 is CATSDLLRGTDTQYF. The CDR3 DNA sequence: TGTGCCACCAGTGATTTGCTACGGGGCACAGATACGCAGTATTTT.

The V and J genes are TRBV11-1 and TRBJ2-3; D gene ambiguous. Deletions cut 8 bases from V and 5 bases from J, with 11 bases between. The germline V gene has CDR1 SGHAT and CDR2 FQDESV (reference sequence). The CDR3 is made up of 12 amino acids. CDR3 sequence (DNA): TGTGCCAGCTCCGGAGTTGGAGATACGCAGTATTTT. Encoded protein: CASSGVGDTQYF.

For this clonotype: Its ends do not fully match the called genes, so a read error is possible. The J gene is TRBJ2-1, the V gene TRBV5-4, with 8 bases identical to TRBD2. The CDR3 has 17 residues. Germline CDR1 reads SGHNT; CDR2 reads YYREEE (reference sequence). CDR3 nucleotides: TGTGCCAGCAGCTTGGGGGTAGCGGGGTTCCTTTACAATGAGCAGGTCTTC. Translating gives CASSLGVAGFLYNEQVF.

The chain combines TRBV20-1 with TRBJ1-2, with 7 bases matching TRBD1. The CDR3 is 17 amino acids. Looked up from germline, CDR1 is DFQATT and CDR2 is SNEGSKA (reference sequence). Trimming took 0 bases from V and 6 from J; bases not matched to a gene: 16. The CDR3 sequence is CSARDLRDSVRLDGYTF. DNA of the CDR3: TGCAGTGCTAGAGACCTAAGGGACAGCGTAAGATTAGATGGCTACACCTTC.